This T cell receptor (beta chain) came from a study of human T cells and chemical hapten exposure. V was pared by 2 bases and J by 4 bases, with 1 base of the junction left unmatched. CDR1 is ENHRY, CDR2 SYGVKD, per germline. This CDR3 contains 14 residues. Time point reported: pre-sensitization, week 0. Treatment of the sample: therapeutic diphenylcyclopropenone sensitization with weekly scalp DPC. The study used a library that attached unique molecular identifiers to individual cDNA molecules. TCRdb reanalysed the RACE reads using MiXCR and keeps one entry per CDR3 protein. The top ten hold around 8% of the sample, which has around 330,000 distinct CDR3 sequences, approximately 5% seen once. This clonotype was detected only a few times.

The gene calls are TRBV10-3 and TRBJ2-2; 7 nucleotides align to TRBD1. Specimen: whole blood, collected in connection with sensitization to the hapten diphenylcyclopropenone (DPC). This clonotype originated in a woman aged 18-35 years with alopecia areata. Some clones in this sample may be carry-over from other donors' samples. CDR3 sequence reads: CAISETGVTGELFF. Here the CDR3 DNA reads TGTGCCATCAGTGAGACAGGGGTCACCGGGGAGCTGTTTTTT.